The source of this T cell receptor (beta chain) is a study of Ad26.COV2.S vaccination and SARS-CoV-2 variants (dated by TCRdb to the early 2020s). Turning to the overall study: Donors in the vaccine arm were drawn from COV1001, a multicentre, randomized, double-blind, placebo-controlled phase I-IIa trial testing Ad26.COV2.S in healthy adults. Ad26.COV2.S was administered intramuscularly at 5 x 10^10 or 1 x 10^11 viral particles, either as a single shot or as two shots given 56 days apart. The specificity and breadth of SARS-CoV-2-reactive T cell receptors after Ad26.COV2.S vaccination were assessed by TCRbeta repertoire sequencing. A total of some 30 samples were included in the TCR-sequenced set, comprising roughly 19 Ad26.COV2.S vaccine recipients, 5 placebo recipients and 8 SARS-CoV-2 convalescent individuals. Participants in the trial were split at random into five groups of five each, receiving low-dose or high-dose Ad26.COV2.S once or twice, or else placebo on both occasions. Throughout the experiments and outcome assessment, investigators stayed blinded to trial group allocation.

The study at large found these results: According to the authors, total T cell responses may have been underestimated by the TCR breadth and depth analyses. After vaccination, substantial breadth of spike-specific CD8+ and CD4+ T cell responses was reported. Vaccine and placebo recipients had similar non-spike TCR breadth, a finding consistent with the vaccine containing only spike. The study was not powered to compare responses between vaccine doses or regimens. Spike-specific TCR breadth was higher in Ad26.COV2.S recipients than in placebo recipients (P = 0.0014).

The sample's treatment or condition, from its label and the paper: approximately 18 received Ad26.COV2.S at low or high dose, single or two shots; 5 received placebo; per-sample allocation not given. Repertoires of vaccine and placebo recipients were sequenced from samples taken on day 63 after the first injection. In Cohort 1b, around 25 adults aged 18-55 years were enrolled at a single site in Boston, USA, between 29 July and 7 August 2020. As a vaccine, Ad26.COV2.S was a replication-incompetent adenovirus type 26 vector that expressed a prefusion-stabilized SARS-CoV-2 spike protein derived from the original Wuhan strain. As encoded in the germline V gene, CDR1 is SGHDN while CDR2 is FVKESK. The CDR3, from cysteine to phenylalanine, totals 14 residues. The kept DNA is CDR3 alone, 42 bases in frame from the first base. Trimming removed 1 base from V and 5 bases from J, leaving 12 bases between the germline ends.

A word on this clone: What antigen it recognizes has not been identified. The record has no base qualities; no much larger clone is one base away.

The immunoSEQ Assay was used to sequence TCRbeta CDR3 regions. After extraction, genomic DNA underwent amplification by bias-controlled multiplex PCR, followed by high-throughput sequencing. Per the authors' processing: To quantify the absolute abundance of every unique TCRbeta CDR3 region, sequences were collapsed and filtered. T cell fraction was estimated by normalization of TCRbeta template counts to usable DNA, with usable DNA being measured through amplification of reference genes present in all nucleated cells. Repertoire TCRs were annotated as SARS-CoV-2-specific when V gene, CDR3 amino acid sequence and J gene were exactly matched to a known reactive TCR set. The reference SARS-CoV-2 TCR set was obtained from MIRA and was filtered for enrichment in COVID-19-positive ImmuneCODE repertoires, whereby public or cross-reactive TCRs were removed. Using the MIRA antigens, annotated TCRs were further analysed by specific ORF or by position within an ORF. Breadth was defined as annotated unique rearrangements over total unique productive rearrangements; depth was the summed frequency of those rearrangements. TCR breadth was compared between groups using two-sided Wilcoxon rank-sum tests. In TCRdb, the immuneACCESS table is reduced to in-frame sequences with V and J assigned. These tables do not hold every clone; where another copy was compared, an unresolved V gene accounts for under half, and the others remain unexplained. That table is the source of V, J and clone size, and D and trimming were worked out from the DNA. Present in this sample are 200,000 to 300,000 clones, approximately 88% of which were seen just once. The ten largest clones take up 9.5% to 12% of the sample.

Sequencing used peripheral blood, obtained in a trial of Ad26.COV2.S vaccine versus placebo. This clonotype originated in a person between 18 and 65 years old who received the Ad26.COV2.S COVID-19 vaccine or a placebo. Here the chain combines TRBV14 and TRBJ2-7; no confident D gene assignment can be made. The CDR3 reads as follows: CASSQVKGWNEQYF. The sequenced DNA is TGTGCCAGCAGCCAAGTAAAGGGTTGGAACGAGCAGTACTTC. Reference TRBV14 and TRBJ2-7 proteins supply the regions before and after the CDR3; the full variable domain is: EAGVTQFPSHSVIEKGQTVTLRCDPISGHDNLYWYRRVMGKEIKFLLHFVKESKQDESGMPNNRFLAERTGGTYSTLKVQPAELEDSGVYFCASSQVKGWNEQYFGPGTRLTVT.